The sequence of this TCR beta chain was determined in a study of control samples from healthy donors and cancer patients. Only in-frame clones appear in the TCRdb table, and some are missing; sequencing was by immunoSEQ multiplex PCR. The sample carries around 140,000 clones, more than 85% recorded once. Per the germline V gene, CDR1 is SGHDN and CDR2 is FVKESK. V was pared by 0 bases and J by 2 bases, with 10 bases between. The CDR3 runs to 15 residues. What was sequenced was blood. J is TRBJ2-5 and V is TRBV14, with D perhaps matching TRBD2 (7 bases). The receptor was derived from a man between 25 and 39 years old in good health. The CDR3 loop reads CASSQERGGQETQYF. The CDR3 DNA sequence: TGTGCCAGCAGCCAAGAGAGGGGGGGGCAAGAGACCCAGTACTTC. Filled out from reference TRBV14 and TRBJ2-5, the complete variable domain reads EAGVTQFPSHSVIEKGQTVTLRCDPISGHDNLYWYRRVMGKEIKFLLHFVKESKQDESGMPNNRFLAERTGGTYSTLKVQPAELEDSGVYFCASSQERGGQETQYFGPGTRLLVL.